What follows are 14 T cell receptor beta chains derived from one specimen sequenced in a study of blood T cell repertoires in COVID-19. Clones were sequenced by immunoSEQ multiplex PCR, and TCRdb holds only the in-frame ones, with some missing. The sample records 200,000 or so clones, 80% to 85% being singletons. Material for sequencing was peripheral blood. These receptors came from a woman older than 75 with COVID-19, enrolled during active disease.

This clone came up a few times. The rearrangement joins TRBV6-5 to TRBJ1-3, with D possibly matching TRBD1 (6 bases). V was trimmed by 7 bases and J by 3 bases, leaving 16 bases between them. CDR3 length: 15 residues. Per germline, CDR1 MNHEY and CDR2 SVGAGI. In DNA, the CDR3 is TGTGCCAGCACAAAAGGCAGGGGTTATGGAAACACCATATATTTT. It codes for CASTKGRGYGNTIYF.

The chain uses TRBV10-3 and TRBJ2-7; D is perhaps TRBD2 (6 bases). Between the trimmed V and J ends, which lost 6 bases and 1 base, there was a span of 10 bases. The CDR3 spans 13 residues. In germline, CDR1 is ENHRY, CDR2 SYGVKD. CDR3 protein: CAISGGPSYEQYV. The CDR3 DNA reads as TGTGCCATCAGCGGGGGTCCATCCTACGAGCAGTACGTC.

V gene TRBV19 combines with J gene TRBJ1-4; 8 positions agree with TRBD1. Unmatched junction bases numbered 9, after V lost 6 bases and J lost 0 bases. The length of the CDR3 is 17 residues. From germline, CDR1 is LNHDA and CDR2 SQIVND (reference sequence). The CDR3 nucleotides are TGTGCCAGTAGAAGGGACAGGATAATGGCAACTAATGAAAAACTGTTTTTT. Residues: CASRRDRIMATNEKLFF.

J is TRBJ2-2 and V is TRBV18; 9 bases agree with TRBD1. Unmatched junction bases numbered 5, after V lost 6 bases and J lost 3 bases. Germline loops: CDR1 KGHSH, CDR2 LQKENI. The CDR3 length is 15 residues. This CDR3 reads CASSKGQGDTGELFF. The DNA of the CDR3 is TGTGCCAGCTCGAAGGGACAGGGTGACACCGGGGAGCTGTTTTTT.

Written as DNA, the CDR3 is TGTGCCAGCAGCCTCTCGGGAGGGTTGGCCGGGGAGCTGTTTTTT. Its translation is CASSLSGGLAGELFF. The chain couples TRBV6-5 to TRBJ2-2, with 8 nucleotides matching TRBD2. From germline, CDR1 is MNHEY and CDR2 SVGAGI. The CDR3 sequence is 15 residues long. The V gene end was trimmed by 6 bases and the J gene end by 6 bases; junction bases not matched to a gene: 9.

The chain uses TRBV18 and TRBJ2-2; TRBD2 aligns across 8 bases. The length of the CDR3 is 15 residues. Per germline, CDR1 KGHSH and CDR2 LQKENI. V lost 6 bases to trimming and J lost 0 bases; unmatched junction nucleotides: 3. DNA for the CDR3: TGTGCCAGCTCGCCTAGCGGGCCGAACACCGGGGAGCTGTTTTTT. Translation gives CASSPSGPNTGELFF. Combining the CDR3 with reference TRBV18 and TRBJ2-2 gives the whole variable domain NAGVMQNPRHLVRRRGQEARLRCSPMKGHSHVYWYRQLPEEGLKFMVYLQKENIIDESGMPKERFSAEFPKEGPSILRIQQVVRGDSAAYFCASSPSGPNTGELFFGEGSRLTVL.

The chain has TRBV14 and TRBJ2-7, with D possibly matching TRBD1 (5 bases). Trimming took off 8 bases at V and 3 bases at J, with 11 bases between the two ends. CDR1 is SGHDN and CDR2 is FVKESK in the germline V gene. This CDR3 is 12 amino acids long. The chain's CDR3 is CASGPGLYEQYF. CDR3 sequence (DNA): TGTGCCAGCGGCCCAGGGCTCTACGAGCAGTACTTC.

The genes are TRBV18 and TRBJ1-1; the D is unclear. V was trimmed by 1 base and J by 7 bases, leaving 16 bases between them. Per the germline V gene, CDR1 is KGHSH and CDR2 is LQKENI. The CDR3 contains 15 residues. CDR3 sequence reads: CASSPQEAVSSEAFF. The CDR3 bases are TGTGCCAGCTCACCACAGGAGGCGGTTAGTAGTGAAGCTTTCTTT.

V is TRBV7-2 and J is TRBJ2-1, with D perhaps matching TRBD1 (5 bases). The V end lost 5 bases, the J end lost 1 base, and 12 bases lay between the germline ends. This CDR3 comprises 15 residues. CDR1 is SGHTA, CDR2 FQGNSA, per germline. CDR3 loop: CASSQGRESYNEQFF. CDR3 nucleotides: TGTGCCAGCAGCCAGGGTCGAGAATCCTACAATGAGCAGTTCTTC.

The CDR3 reads CASSPLEVGNTEAFF. In DNA, the CDR3 is TGTGCCAGCTCTCCCTTGGAGGTGGGGAACACTGAAGCTTTCTTT. This rearrangement joins TRBV18 to TRBJ1-1, with D hard to call. Germline CDR1 and CDR2: KGHSH and LQKENI. The CDR3 runs to 15 residues. V lost 6 bases and J lost 1, with 15 bases in between.

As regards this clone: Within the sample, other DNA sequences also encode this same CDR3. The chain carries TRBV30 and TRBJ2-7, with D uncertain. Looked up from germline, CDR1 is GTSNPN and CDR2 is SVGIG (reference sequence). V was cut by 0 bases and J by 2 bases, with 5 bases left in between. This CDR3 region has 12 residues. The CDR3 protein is CAWSVSPYEQYF. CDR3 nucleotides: TGTGCCTGGAGTGTATCTCCCTACGAGCAGTACTTC.

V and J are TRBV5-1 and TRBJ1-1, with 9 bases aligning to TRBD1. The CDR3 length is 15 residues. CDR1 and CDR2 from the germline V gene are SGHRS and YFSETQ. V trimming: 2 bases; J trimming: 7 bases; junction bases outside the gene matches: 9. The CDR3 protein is CASSFQTGTGLEAFF. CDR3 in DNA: TGCGCCAGCAGCTTCCAAACCGGGACAGGGCTTGAAGCTTTCTTT.

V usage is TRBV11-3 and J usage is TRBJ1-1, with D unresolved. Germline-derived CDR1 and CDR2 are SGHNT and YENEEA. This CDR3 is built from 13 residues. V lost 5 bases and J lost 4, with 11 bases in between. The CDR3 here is CASSINPGTEAFF. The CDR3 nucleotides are TGTGCCAGCAGCATAAACCCGGGCACTGAAGCTTTCTTT.

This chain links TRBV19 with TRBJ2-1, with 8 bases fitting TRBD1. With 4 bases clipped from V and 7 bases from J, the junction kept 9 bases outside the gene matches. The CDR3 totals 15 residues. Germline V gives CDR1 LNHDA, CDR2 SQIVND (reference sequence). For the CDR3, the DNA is TGTGCCAGTAGTACGGAGCGGACAGGGAATAATGAGCAGTTCTTC. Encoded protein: CASSTERTGNNEQFF.